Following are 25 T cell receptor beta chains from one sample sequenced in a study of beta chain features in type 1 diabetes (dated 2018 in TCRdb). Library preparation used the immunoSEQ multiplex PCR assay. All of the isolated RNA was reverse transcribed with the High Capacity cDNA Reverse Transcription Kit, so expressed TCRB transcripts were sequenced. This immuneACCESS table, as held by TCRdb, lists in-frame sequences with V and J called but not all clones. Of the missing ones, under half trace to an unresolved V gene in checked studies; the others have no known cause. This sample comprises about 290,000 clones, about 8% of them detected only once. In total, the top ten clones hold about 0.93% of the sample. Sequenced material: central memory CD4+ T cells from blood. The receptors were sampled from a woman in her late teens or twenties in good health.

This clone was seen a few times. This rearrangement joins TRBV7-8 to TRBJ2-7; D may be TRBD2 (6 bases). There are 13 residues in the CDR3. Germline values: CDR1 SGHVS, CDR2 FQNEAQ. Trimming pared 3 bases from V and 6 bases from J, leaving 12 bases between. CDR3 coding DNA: TGTGCCAGCAGCTTTCCGGGAGCGTCCGAGCAGTACTTC. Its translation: CASSFPGASEQYF.

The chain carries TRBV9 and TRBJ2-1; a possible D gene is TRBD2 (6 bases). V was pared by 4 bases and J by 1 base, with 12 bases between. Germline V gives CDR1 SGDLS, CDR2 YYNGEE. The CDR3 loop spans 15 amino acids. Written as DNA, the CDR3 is TGTGCCAGCAGCCGGAGGCGGGATTCCTACAATGAGCAGTTCTTC. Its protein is CASSRRRDSYNEQFF.

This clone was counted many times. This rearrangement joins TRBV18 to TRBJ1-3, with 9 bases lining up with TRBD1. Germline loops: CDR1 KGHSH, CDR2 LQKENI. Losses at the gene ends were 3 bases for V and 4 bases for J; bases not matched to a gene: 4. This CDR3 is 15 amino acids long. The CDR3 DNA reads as TGTGCCAGCTCACCCAGGACAGGGGTCGGAAACACCATATATTTT. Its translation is CASSPRTGVGNTIYF.

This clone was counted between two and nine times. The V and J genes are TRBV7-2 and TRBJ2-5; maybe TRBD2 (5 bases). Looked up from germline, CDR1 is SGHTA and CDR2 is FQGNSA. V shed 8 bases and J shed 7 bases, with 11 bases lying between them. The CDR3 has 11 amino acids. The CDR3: CASVSGRTQYF. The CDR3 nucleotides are TGTGCCAGCGTCTCTGGGAGGACCCAGTACTTC.

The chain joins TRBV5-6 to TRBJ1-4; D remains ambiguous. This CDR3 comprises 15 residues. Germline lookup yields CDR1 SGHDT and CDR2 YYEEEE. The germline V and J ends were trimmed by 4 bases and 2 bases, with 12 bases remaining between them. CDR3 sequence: CASSQKGGTNEKLFF. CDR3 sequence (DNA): TGTGCCAGCAGCCAGAAAGGAGGGACTAATGAAAAACTGTTTTTT.

The CDR3 sequence is CASGTGIYNEQFF. The CDR3 coding sequence is TGTGCCAGCGGCACAGGGATATACAATGAGCAGTTCTTC. The chain joins TRBV7-2 to TRBJ2-1; tentative D call: TRBD1 (6 bases). This CDR3 region has 13 residues. Germline values: CDR1 SGHTA, CDR2 FQGNSA. Trimming pared 8 bases from V and 4 bases from J, leaving 12 bases between. Full variable domain (rest looked up from reference TRBV7-2 and TRBJ2-1): GAGVSQSPSNKVTEKGKDVELRCDPISGHTALYWYRQSLGQGLEFLIYFQGNSAPDKSGLPSDRFSAERTGGSVSTLTIQRTQQEDSAVYLCASGTGIYNEQFFGPGTRLTVL.

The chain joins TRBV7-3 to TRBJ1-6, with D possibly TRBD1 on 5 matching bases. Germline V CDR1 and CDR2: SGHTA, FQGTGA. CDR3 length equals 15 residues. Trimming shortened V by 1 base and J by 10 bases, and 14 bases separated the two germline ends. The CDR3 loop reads CASSLRPPGDSPLHF. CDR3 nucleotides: TGTGCCAGCAGCTTAAGGCCGCCTGGGGACTCACCCCTCCACTTT.

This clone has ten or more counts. The CDR3 protein is CASSTTANTEAFF. In DNA, the CDR3 is TGTGCCAGCAGCACGACAGCGAACACTGAAGCTTTCTTT. The chain is built from TRBV13 and TRBJ1-1; possible D gene TRBD1, 5 bases. Germline V gives CDR1 PRHDT, CDR2 FYEKMQ (reference sequence). Trimming cost V 5 bases and J 1 base, with 8 bases left between them. The CDR3 covers 13 residues.

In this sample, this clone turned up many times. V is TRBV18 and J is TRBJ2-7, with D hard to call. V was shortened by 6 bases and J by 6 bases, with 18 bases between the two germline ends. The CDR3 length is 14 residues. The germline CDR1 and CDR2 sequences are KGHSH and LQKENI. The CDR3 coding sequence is TGTGCCAGCTCTCGAGAGGCTAATCTGGGCGAGCAGTACGTC. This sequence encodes CASSREANLGEQYV.

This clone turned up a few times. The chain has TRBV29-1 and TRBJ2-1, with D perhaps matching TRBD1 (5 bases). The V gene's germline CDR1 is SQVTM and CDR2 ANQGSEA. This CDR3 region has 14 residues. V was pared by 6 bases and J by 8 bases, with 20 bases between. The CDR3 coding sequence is TGCAGCGTAAGAGCAGGGTACGTTGAGGATGAGCAGTTCTTC. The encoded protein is CSVRAGYVEDEQFF.

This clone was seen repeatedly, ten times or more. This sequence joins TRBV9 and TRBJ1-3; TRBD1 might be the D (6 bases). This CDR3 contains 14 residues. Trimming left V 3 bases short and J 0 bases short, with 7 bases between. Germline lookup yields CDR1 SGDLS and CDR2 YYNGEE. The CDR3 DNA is TGTGCCAGCAGCGCAGGGGTCTCTGGAAACACCATATATTTT. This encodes CASSAGVSGNTIYF.

The CDR3 region has the DNA TGTGCCATCAGTGCAACAGGCAGGAACTACGAGCAGTACTTC. Protein sequence: CAISATGRNYEQYF. This chain joins TRBV10-3 and TRBJ2-7, with TRBD1 as a possible D gene (5 bases). V shed 4 bases and J shed 3 bases, with 13 bases lying between them. This CDR3 is 14 amino acids long. The germline gives CDR1 ENHRY, CDR2 SYGVKD.

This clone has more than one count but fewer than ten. The DNA for the CDR3 is TGTGCCAGCTCACCGAAGGAGGGCAACAGTTTCAATGAGCAGTTCTTC. Amino acid sequence: CASSPKEGNSFNEQFF. The V call is TRBV18, the J call TRBJ2-1; D is possibly TRBD2 (6 bases). Per germline, CDR1 KGHSH and CDR2 LQKENI. The germline V and J ends were trimmed by 3 bases and 6 bases, with 18 bases remaining between them. CDR3 length: 16 residues.

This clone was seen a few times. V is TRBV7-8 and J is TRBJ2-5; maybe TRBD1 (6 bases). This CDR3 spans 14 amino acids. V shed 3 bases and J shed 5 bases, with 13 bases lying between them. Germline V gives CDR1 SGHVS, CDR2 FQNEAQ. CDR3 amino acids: CASSFQQGWETQYF. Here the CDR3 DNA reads TGTGCCAGCAGCTTCCAACAGGGTTGGGAGACCCAGTACTTC.

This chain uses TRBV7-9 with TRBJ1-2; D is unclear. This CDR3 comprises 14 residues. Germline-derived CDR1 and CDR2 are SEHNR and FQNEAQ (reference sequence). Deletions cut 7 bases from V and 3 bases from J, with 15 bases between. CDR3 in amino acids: CASTLRARDYGYTF. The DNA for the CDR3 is TGTGCCAGCACCTTGAGGGCCCGTGACTATGGCTACACCTTC.

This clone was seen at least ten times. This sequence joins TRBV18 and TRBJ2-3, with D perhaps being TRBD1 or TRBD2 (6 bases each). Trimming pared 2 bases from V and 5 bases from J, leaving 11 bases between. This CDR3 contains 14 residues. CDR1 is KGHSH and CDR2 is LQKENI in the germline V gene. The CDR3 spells CASSPAGEEDTQYF. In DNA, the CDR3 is TGTGCCAGCTCACCAGCAGGGGAGGAAGATACGCAGTATTTT. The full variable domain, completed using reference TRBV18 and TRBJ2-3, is NAGVMQNPRHLVRRRGQEARLRCSPMKGHSHVYWYRQLPEEGLKFMVYLQKENIIDESGMPKERFSAEFPKEGPSILRIQQVVRGDSAAYFCASSPAGEEDTQYFGPGTRLTVL.

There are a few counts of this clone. The CDR3 reads CASSSRVGGGSYEQYF. CDR3 nucleotide sequence: TGTGCCAGCAGCTCGAGGGTCGGAGGTGGGTCCTACGAGCAGTACTTC. The chain uses TRBV7-9 and TRBJ2-7, with D perhaps TRBD2 (5 bases). V lost 4 bases to trimming and J lost 1 base, with 17 bases between them. The germline gives CDR1 SEHNR, CDR2 FQNEAQ (reference sequence). The CDR3 contains 16 residues.

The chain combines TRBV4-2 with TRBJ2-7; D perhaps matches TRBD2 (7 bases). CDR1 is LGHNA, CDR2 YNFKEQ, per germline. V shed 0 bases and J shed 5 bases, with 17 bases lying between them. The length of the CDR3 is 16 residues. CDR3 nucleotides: TGTGCCAGCAGCCAAGAATGGACGGGGGGCTGGAACGAGCAGTACGTC. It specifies CASSQEWTGGWNEQYV.

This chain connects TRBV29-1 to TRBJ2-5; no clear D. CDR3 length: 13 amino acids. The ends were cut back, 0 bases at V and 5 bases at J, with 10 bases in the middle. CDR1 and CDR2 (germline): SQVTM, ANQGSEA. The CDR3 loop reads CSVEDRTGETQYF. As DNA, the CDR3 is TGCAGCGTTGAAGATCGAACCGGGGAGACCCAGTACTTC.

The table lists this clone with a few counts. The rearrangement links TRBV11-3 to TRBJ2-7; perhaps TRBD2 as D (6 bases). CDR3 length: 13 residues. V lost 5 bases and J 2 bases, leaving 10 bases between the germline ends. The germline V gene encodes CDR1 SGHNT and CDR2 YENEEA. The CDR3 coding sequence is TGTGCCAGCAGCCCGACTAGGGCCTACGAGCAGTACTTC. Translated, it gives CASSPTRAYEQYF.

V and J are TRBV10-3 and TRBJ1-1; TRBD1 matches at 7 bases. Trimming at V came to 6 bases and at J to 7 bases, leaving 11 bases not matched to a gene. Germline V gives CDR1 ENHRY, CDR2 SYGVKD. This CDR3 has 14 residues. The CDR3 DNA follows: TGTGCCATCAGGGAGGGGGCCGTCCCCGTTGAAGCTTTCTTT. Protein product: CAIREGAVPVEAFF.

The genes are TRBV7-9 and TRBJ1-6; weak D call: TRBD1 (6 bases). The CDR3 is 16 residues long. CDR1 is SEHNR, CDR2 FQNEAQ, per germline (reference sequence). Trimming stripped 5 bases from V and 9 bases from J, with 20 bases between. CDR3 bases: TGTGCCAGCAGCAGTGGCGACAGGATCGGTTTTTCACCCCTCCACTTT. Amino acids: CASSSGDRIGFSPLHF.

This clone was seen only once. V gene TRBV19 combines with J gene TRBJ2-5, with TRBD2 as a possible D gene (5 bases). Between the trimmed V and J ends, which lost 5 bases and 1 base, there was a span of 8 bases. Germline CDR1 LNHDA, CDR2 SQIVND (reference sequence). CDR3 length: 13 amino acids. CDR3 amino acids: CASSRTLQETQYF. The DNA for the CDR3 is TGTGCCAGTAGTCGGACTCTCCAAGAGACCCAGTACTTC.

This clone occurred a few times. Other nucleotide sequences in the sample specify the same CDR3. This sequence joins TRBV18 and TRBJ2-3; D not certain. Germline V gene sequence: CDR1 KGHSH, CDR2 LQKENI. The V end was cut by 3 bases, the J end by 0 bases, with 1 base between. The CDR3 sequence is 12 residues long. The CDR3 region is CASSPSTDTQYF. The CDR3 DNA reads TGTGCCAGCTCACCGAGCACAGATACGCAGTATTTT.

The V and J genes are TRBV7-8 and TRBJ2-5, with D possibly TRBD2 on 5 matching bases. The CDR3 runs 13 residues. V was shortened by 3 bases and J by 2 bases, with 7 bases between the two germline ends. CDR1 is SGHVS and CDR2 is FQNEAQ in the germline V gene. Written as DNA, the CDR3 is TGTGCCAGCAGCTTGGACTTTCAAGAGACCCAGTACTTC. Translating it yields CASSLDFQETQYF.